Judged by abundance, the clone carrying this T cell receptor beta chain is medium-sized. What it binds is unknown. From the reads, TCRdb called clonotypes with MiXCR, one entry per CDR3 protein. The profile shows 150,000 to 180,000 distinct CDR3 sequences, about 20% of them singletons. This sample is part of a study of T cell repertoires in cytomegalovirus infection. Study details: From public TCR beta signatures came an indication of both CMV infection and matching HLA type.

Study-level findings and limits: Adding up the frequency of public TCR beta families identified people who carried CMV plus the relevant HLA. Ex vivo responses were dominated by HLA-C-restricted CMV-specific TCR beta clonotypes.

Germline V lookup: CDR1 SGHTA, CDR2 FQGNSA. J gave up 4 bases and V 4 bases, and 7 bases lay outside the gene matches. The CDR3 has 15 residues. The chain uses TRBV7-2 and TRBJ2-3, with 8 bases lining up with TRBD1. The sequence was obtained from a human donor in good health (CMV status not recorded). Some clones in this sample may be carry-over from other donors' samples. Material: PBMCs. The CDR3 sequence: CASSSGQGSADTQYF. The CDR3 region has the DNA TGTGCCAGCAGCTCCGGACAGGGAAGCGCAGATACGCAGTATTTT. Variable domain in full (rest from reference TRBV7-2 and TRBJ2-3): GAGVSQSPSNKVTEKGKDVELRCDPISGHTALYWYRQSLGQGLEFLIYFQGNSAPDKSGLPSDRFSAERTGGSVSTLTIQRTQQEDSAVYLCASSSGQGSADTQYFGPGTRLTVL.